One sample yielded the 7 T cell receptor beta chains listed below, sequenced in a study of low-dose radiotherapy and immunotherapy resistance in tumors. First-strand cDNA used TRAV- and TRBV-specific primers, covering alpha and beta chains. TCR amplification involved 20 PCR cycles with a constant-region primer and V-primer adapter. In TCRdb, the reads were re-called with MiXCR into one record per CDR3 protein. The sample lists about 30,000 distinct CDR3 sequences; about 53% were seen once. As for time point: after trial treatment. Treatment specified: LDRT plus nivolumab, ipilimumab, low-dose cyclophosphamide and aspirin (RACIN trial). This material consisted of PBMCs, taken after low-dose radiotherapy plus immunotherapy. These receptors were taken from a male donor with gallbladder cancer.

V is TRBV5-1 and J is TRBJ2-7; D is undetermined. Germline assignment: CDR1 SGHRS and CDR2 YFSETQ. The CDR3 extends over 14 amino acids. Trimming removed 0 bases at V and 5 bases at J, with 12 bases between. The CDR3 reads CASSLARGRNEQYF. The CDR3 nucleotides read TGCGCCAGCAGCTTGGCCCGTGGGCGGAACGAGCAGTACTTC. Variable domain in full (rest from reference TRBV5-1 and TRBJ2-7): KAGVTQTPRYLIKTRGQQVTLSCSPISGHRSVSWYQQTPGQGLQFLFEYFSETQRNKGNFPGRFSGRQFSNSRSEMNVSTLELGDSALYLCASSLARGRNEQYFGPGTRLTVT.

The genes are TRBV5-4 and TRBJ2-1, with 9 bases that match TRBD1. The V and J ends lost 4 bases and 7 bases, in that order; junction bases with no gene match: 6. The CDR3 loop spans 14 amino acids. CDR1 SGHNT and CDR2 YYREEE come from the germline V gene (reference sequence). CDR3 loop: CASSSRDRENEQFF. For the CDR3, the DNA is TGTGCCAGCAGCAGCCGGGACAGGGAGAATGAGCAGTTCTTC.

By share, this clonotype counts as medium-sized. The J gene is TRBJ1-1, the V gene TRBV6-2 or TRBV6-3, with 10 positions matching TRBD1. CDR1 is MNHEY and CDR2 is SVGEGT in the germline V gene. This CDR3 has 14 residues. Germline trimming cut 8 bases from V and 6 bases from J; bases unmatched to any gene: 9. Written as DNA, the CDR3 is TGTGCCAGCCTTTCCGGACAGGGGGTTGCTGAAGCTTTCTTT. As protein: CASLSGQGVAEAFF.

This rearrangement joins TRBV6-6 to TRBJ2-1; no clear D gene. This CDR3 is built from 15 residues. Germline-derived CDR1 and CDR2 are MNHNY and SVGAGI (reference sequence). Trimming cost V 8 bases and J 5 bases, with 19 bases left between them. The CDR3 coding sequence is TGTGCCAGCCAGGTGGGAAAGATGGGCCACAATGAGCAGTTCTTC. This gives the protein CASQVGKMGHNEQFF.

The V gene is TRBV15, the J gene TRBJ2-5; D gene ambiguous. The V end was cut by 3 bases, the J end by 5 bases, with 7 bases between. This CDR3 has 12 residues. Germline loops: CDR1 LNHNV, CDR2 YYDKDF (reference sequence). Here the CDR3 reads CATSSGRETQYF. As DNA, the CDR3 is TGTGCCACCAGCAGTGGTCGGGAGACCCAGTACTTC. Together with reference TRBV15 and TRBJ2-5, the CDR3 gives the full variable domain: DAMVIQNPRYQVTQFGKPVTLSCSQTLNHNVMYWYQQKSSQAPKLLFHYYDKDFNNEADTPDNFQSRRPNTSFCFLDIRSPGLGDTAMYLCATSSGRETQYFGPGTRLLVL.

The chain uses TRBV28 and TRBJ1-3, with D maybe TRBD1 (5 bases). This CDR3 has 16 residues. Germline V gene data show CDR1 as MDHEN and CDR2 as SYDVKM. Between the trimmed V and J ends, which lost 2 bases and 4 bases, there was a span of 15 bases. The CDR3 bases are TGTGCCAGCAGTTTAGGGGGACCTTTAAGCGGAAACACCATATATTTT. Protein sequence: CASSLGGPLSGNTIYF.

This clonotype was counted at least ten times. This chain connects TRBV5-1 to TRBJ2-7; D gene uncertain. V lost 1 base and J lost 2, with 4 bases in between. CDR1 is SGHRS and CDR2 is YFSETQ in the germline V gene. CDR3 length: 12 residues. The CDR3 is CASSLTAYEQYF. In DNA, the CDR3 is TGCGCCAGCAGCTTGACAGCCTACGAGCAGTACTTC.